This T cell receptor (beta chain) appears in the sequencing data of a study of T-cell memory formation after mild COVID-19. The overall study: Most TCR clusters belonged to a single donor.

Study-level results: Among clones contracting day 15 to 85, CD4/CD8 was balanced, whereas later expanders leaned CD4+.

Each CDR3 protein is one row after TCRdb ran MiXCR on the 5' RACE reads. The sample lists 300,000 to 400,000 distinct CDR3 sequences; roughly 20% were seen once. Germline V lookup: CDR1 SGHRS, CDR2 YFSETQ. The V and J ends lost 0 bases and 5 bases, in that order; junction bases with no gene match: 5. This CDR3 comprises 15 residues. Of note for this clonotype: What it binds is unknown.

Material: PBMCs or a T cell subset sorted from them (not recorded which). The chain links TRBV5-1 to TRBJ2-3; 8 positions match TRBD2. The sequence derives from an adult woman who had mild COVID-19 (a few samples of this study predate the infection). Cell type and time point are not known. The CDR3 nucleotides are TGCGCCAGCAGCTTGGATAGCGGGATGTTAGATACGCAGTATTTT. This translates into CASSLDSGMLDTQYF.